Given below is one T cell receptor beta chain in context. Its antigen is not known. The CDR3 is 15 amino acids. From germline, CDR1 is SGDLS and CDR2 YYNGEE. Trimming removed 4 bases from V and 7 bases from J; junction bases left unmatched: 13. Sequenced by immunoSEQ multiplex PCR; TCRdb stores in-frame clones only, minus some. The table lists around 50,000 clones, about 86% of them singletons. This entry belongs to a study of T cells in localized non-small cell lung cancer. Findings of the study overall: Adjacent uninvolved lung had the highest clonality, suggesting focused antigen responses. A median of approximately 50 of the top 100 tumor clones appeared in adjacent lung, which was paired and uninvolved. Sequencing was restricted to one tumor region; therefore, heterogeneity remains possible.

The input for sequencing was PBMCs, taken before any cancer treatment. The origin of this receptor is a man aged 40-75 years with stage II lung adenocarcinoma. The V gene is TRBV9, the J gene TRBJ1-2, with 7 nucleotides matching TRBD1. Written as DNA, the CDR3 is TGTGCCAGCAGCCCAAGTCCGACAGGGATCGGTGGCTACACCTTC. This codes for CASSPSPTGIGGYTF.